These 31 T cell receptor beta chains originate from one sample sequenced in a study of T cells in women clearing cervical HPV infection. Method: immunoSEQ multiplex PCR; TCRdb's copy keeps in-frame clones and lacks some. The sample totals some 30,000 clones. Input material: blood buffy coat. The receptor source for this set is a woman aged 18-70 years with a cervical HPV16 infection that either progressed to CIN3+ or cleared (not recorded which).

Of note for this clone: The CDR3 is cut off 3 residues early in the read; its end comes from the germline J gene. The V and J genes are TRBV2 and TRBJ2-2; the D gene is possibly TRBD1 (6 bases). The V gene's germline CDR1 is SNHLY and CDR2 FYNNEI. This CDR3 is built from 15 residues. Trimming took 3 bases from V and 1 from J, leaving 9 bases between them. Here the CDR3 reads CASSEGALNTGELFF. The CDR3 bases that were read are TGTGCCAGCAGTGAGGGGGCTCTGAACACCGGGGAG.

In regard to this clone: The CDR3 end is not reached by the read, which stops 3 residues before it; the germline J gene fills it in. This chain uses TRBV2 with TRBJ2-3, with a weak D call TRBD1 (5 bases). V dropped 6 bases and J dropped 0 bases, with 19 bases sitting between them. The CDR3 loop spans 17 amino acids. The germline V gene encodes CDR1 SNHLY and CDR2 FYNNEI. The chain's CDR3 is CASRDMAIAQSTDTQYF. The sequenced CDR3 bases are TGTGCCAGCAGGGACATGGCCATCGCCCAGAGCACAGATACG.

As concerns this clone: The observed sequence ends 3 residues before the CDR3 terminus, with the missing tail filled in from the germline J gene. The V and J genes are TRBV11-2 and TRBJ1-4; maybe TRBD1 (5 bases). Per germline, CDR1 SGHAT and CDR2 FQNNGV. The CDR3 runs 15 residues. The germline V and J ends were trimmed by 1 base and 8 bases, with 14 bases remaining between them. CDR3 loop: CASSLGGAGGEKLFF. CDR3 DNA, as far as it was read: TGTGCCAGCAGCTTAGGTGGGGCTGGGGGGGAAAAA. Combining the CDR3 with reference TRBV11-2 and TRBJ1-4 gives the whole variable domain EAGVAQSPRYKIIEKRQSVAFWCNPISGHATLYWYQQILGQGPKLLIQFQNNGVVDDSQLPKDRFSAERLKGVDSTLKIQPAKLEDSAVYLCASSLGGAGGEKLFFGSGTQLSVL.

A note on this clone: From the germline J gene comes the end of the CDR3, since the read stops 3 residues before it. The chain is built from TRBV7-2 and TRBJ1-6; D is undetermined. Germline loops: CDR1 SGHTA, CDR2 FQGNSA. V lost 3 bases, J lost 7 bases, and 10 bases lay in between. The CDR3 totals 14 residues. The CDR3 bases that were read are TGTGCCAGCAGCTTTGCGGTCCCAAATTCACCC. Translation gives CASSFAVPNSP. The CDR3 in its entirety is CASSFAVPNSPLHF.

Points on this clone: The read terminates 3 residues ahead of where the CDR3 ends, so the germline J gene completes it. V gene TRBV18 combines with J gene TRBJ2-7, with D possibly TRBD1 on 5 matching bases. Looked up from germline, CDR1 is KGHSH and CDR2 is LQKENI. CDR3 length equals 12 residues. V gave up 4 bases and J gave up 5 bases, with 9 bases separating them. The CDR3 sequence: CASSLRGHEQYF. CDR3 DNA (partial): TGTGCCAGCTCACTAAGGGGCCACGAG.

As for this clone: From the germline J gene comes the end of the CDR3, since the read stops 3 residues before it. The rearrangement joins TRBV12-3 or TRBV12-4 to TRBJ1-2; D remains unclear. This CDR3 is built from 15 residues. The covered CDR3 bases are TGTGCCAGCAGTCTGGGTCACGGAGGGTATGTGGGC. Translation: CASSLGHGGYVG. The full CDR3 protein is CASSLGHGGYVGYTF.

This chain's CDR3 is CASSNRQLAKNIQYF. The sequenced part of the CDR3 DNA is TGTGCCAGCAGCAATAGACAGCTAGCCAAAAACATT. This chain connects TRBV5-8 to TRBJ2-4; possible D gene TRBD1, 5 bases. The missing CDR3 end, 3 residues past where the read stops, is filled in from the germline J gene. The CDR3 is 15 residues long. Between the trimmed V and J ends, which lost 4 bases and 0 bases, there was a span of 11 bases. From germline, CDR1 is SGHTS and CDR2 YDEGEE.

About this clone itself: Read coverage stops 3 residues before the CDR3 terminus; the germline J gene supplies the remainder. V is TRBV20-1 and J is TRBJ2-5; TRBD2 aligns across 8 bases. The CDR3 consists of 13 residues. Germline CDR1 reads DFQATT; CDR2 reads SNEGSKA (reference sequence). Trimming took 3 bases from V and 5 from J; bases not matched to a gene: 5. The CDR3 loop reads CSARPSGYETQYF. The sequenced CDR3 bases are TGCAGTGCTAGGCCTAGCGGGTATGAGACC.

Turning to this clone: The read falls 3 residues short of the CDR3 end, and the missing part is taken from the germline J gene. This sequence joins TRBV20-1 and TRBJ2-3; the D gene is possibly TRBD1 (6 bases). The germline CDR1 and CDR2 sequences are DFQATT and SNEGSKA (reference sequence). V shed 0 bases and J shed 2 bases, with 15 bases lying between them. The CDR3 loop spans 16 amino acids. This chain's CDR3 is CSARDPKTGLTDTQYF. CDR3 DNA (partial): TGCAGTGCTAGAGATCCCAAGACAGGCCTCACAGATACG.

The part of the CDR3 DNA that was read is TGTGCCAGCAGCTCAACAACGGGACAGGGAGTAGGAGGC. Translated: CASSSTTGQGVGG. The complete CDR3 sequence is CASSSTTGQGVGGYTF. The chain combines TRBV7-8 with TRBJ1-2; TRBD1 agrees at 9 bases. The read terminates 3 residues ahead of where the CDR3 ends, so the germline J gene completes it. The CDR3 is made up of 16 amino acids. Germline V gene lookup returns CDR1 SGHVS and CDR2 FQNEAQ.

Turning to this clone: The CDR3 end is not reached by the read, which stops 3 residues before it; the germline J gene fills it in. The rearrangement uses TRBV19 and TRBJ1-2; D gene uncertain. The CDR3 has 13 residues. V lost 5 bases and J 2 bases, leaving 9 bases between the germline ends. Germline assignment: CDR1 LNHDA and CDR2 SQIVND (reference sequence). The sequenced CDR3 bases are TGTGCCAGTAGTTTCGCCCAGAACTATGGC. Translating it yields CASSFAQNYG. The CDR3, in full, reads CASSFAQNYGYTF.

Turning to this clone: Coverage ceases 3 residues before the CDR3 finishes, and the germline J gene fills in the end. The chain joins TRBV20-1 to TRBJ2-3; 8 nucleotides line up with TRBD1. CDR1 DFQATT and CDR2 SNEGSKA come from the germline V gene (reference sequence). The CDR3 runs to 13 residues. The covered CDR3 bases are TGCAGTGCACGGACAGGGCCTCAAGAGACG. This codes for CSARTGPQET. The whole CDR3 sequence reads CSARTGPQETQYF.

About this clone itself: The read halts 3 residues ahead of the CDR3 end, with the missing end drawn from the germline J gene. The chain is built from TRBV20-1 and TRBJ1-6, with 9 bases matching TRBD1. This CDR3 is built from 14 residues. With 4 bases clipped from V and 6 bases from J, the junction kept 4 bases outside the gene matches. Germline V gives CDR1 DFQATT, CDR2 SNEGSKA (reference sequence). CDR3 bases read: TGCAGTGCTACCAACAGGGGGCTTAATTCACCC. As protein: CSATNRGLNSP. The CDR3 in its entirety is CSATNRGLNSPLHF.

Of note for this clone: The CDR3 goes on 3 residues after the read ends, and that part is filled in from the germline J gene. This chain links TRBV2 with TRBJ1-2; TRBD1 might be the D (5 bases). The V gene's germline CDR1 is SNHLY and CDR2 FYNNEI. The CDR3 has 14 amino acids. V dropped 6 bases and J dropped 1 base, with 12 bases sitting between them. CDR3 DNA (partial): TGTGCCAGCAGCGGCCTGGACAATAACTATGGC. This encodes CASSGLDNNYG. In full, the CDR3 is CASSGLDNNYGYTF.

CDR3 DNA, as far as it was read: TGTGCCAGTAGTTGGGGTCGACAGGGCAACACTGAA. Its translation is CASSWGRQGNTE. The full CDR3 is CASSWGRQGNTEAFF. The chain is built from TRBV19 and TRBJ1-1, with 7 bases matching TRBD1. Coverage ceases 3 residues before the CDR3 finishes, and the germline J gene fills in the end. V gave up 5 bases and J gave up 2 bases; unmatched junction bases: 8. Germline V gives CDR1 LNHDA, CDR2 SQIVND (reference sequence). The length of the CDR3 is 15 residues.

A word on this clone: Coverage ceases 3 residues before the CDR3 finishes, and the germline J gene fills in the end. V gene TRBV19 combines with J gene TRBJ2-7, with 9 bases aligning to TRBD1. The germline CDR1 and CDR2 sequences are LNHDA and SQIVND (reference sequence). The CDR3 runs 17 residues. Trimming took 6 bases from V and 3 from J; bases not matched to a gene: 15. The CDR3: CASSISLGDREIYEQYF. Partial CDR3 DNA: TGTGCCAGTAGCATCTCCCTTGGGGACAGGGAGATCTACGAG. Using reference TRBV19 and TRBJ2-7 for the parts outside the CDR3, the full variable domain is DGGITQSPKYLFRKEGQNVTLSCEQNLNHDAMYWYRQDPGQGLRLIYYSQIVNDFQKGDIAEGYSVSREKKESFPLTVTSAQKNPTAFYLCASSISLGDREIYEQYFGPGTRLTVT.

Of note for this clone: Sequencing ends 3 residues short of the CDR3 end; the germline J gene provides the rest. This rearrangement joins TRBV7-8 to TRBJ2-7; 10 nucleotides align to TRBD2. Germline CDR1 is SGHVS and CDR2 is FQNEAQ. The V segment lost 5 bases and the J segment 6 bases; nucleotides outside the gene matches: 19. The length of the CDR3 is 18 residues. The CDR3 sequence is CASSPLGAASGGAVEQYF. Partial CDR3 DNA: TGTGCCAGCAGCCCCCTCGGGGCTGCGAGCGGGGGGGCTGTCGAG.

By frequency, this clone is medium-sized. Read data end 3 residues before the CDR3 end; the end is taken from the germline J gene. V and J are TRBV2 and TRBJ2-7, with a weak D call TRBD1 (5 bases). The CDR3 length is 17 residues. V dropped 2 bases and J dropped 3 bases, with 20 bases sitting between them. Germline V CDR1 and CDR2: SNHLY, FYNNEI. The CDR3 is CASSESLAGAVIYEQYF. The part of the CDR3 DNA that was read is TGTGCCAGCAGTGAATCTCTGGCTGGGGCGGTCATCTACGAG.

Comments on this clone: The read ends 3 residues before the CDR3 terminus; that terminus is restored from the germline J gene. This chain joins TRBV11-2 and TRBJ2-5; D remains ambiguous. The V gene lost 4 bases and the J gene lost 6 bases, with 12 bases spanning the gap. Germline lookup yields CDR1 SGHAT and CDR2 FQNNGV. There are 13 residues in the CDR3. CDR3 residues: CASSYGGSQTQYF. The DNA read from the CDR3 is TGTGCCAGCAGCTATGGTGGCTCGCAGACC. Combining the CDR3 with reference TRBV11-2 and TRBJ2-5 gives the whole variable domain EAGVAQSPRYKIIEKRQSVAFWCNPISGHATLYWYQQILGQGPKLLIQFQNNGVVDDSQLPKDRFSAERLKGVDSTLKIQPAKLEDSAVYLCASSYGGSQTQYFGPGTRLLVL.

Concerning this clone: The CDR3 goes on 3 residues after the read ends, and that part is filled in from the germline J gene. The V and J genes are TRBV29-1 and TRBJ1-1, with 7 bases that match TRBD1. The CDR3 has 11 residues. From germline, CDR1 is SQVTM and CDR2 ANQGSEA. CDR3 DNA (partial): TGCAGCGTTGATGCTACGGGACAG. Protein: CSVDATGQ. The complete CDR3 reads CSVDATGQAFF.

This chain's CDR3 is CSARRTSVVDTQYF. The covered CDR3 bases are TGCAGTGCCCGTCGGACTAGCGTCGTGGATACG. This chain links TRBV20-1 with TRBJ2-3, with 9 bases matching TRBD2. From the germline J gene comes the end of the CDR3, since the read stops 3 residues before it. CDR3 length: 14 amino acids. Trimming removed 6 bases from V and 6 bases from J; junction bases left unmatched: 10. In germline, CDR1 is DFQATT, CDR2 SNEGSKA (reference sequence).

A word on this clone: With the read ending 3 residues before the CDR3 end, the germline J gene is used to fill in that end. V and J are TRBV7-2 and TRBJ2-7; tentatively, D is TRBD1 (5 bases). Germline assignment: CDR1 SGHTA and CDR2 FQGNSA. This CDR3 region has 15 residues. V shed 3 bases and J shed 4 bases, with 16 bases lying between them. The chain's CDR3 is CASSFSGSAPYEQYF. The DNA read from the CDR3 is TGTGCCAGCAGCTTTTCAGGGTCAGCCCCTTACGAG.

For this clone: The read terminates 3 residues before the CDR3 end, so the remaining end is supplied by the germline J gene. The chain is built from TRBV5-1 and TRBJ2-3, with 7 bases identical to TRBD1. V lost 4 bases to trimming and J lost 1 base; unmatched junction nucleotides: 3. Germline V gene data show CDR1 as SGHRS and CDR2 as YFSETQ. The CDR3 sequence is 14 residues long. Partial CDR3 DNA: TGCGCCAGCAGCCCCGGGACAGGCACAGATACG. Translation: CASSPGTGTDT. The CDR3 in its entirety is CASSPGTGTDTQYF.

To note about this clone: The CDR3 is cut off 3 residues early in the read; its end comes from the germline J gene. J is TRBJ1-1 and V is TRBV6-2 or TRBV6-3; tentatively, D is TRBD1 (6 bases). Trimming left V 6 bases short and J 1 base short, with 12 bases between. Looked up from germline, CDR1 is MNHEY and CDR2 is SVGEGT. The CDR3 totals 14 residues. The covered CDR3 bases are TGTGCCAGCAGGGCCCGGGGACAGAACACTGAA. This encodes CASRARGQNTE. The full CDR3 protein reads CASRARGQNTEAFF.

Worth noting for this clone: The read gets to within 3 residues of the CDR3 end, and the germline J gene fills in the rest. The chain uses TRBV5-1 and TRBJ2-5; 9 positions agree with TRBD2. The CDR3 runs to 16 residues. The germline V gene has CDR1 SGHRS and CDR2 YFSETQ. J lost 3 bases, V lost 4 bases, and 10 bases had no gene match. The part of the CDR3 DNA that was read is TGCGCCAGCAGCCCCCTGGCGGGGGGGCATGAAGAGACC. This gives the protein CASSPLAGGHEET. The entire CDR3 protein reads CASSPLAGGHEETQYF.

A remark on this clone: The CDR3 end lies 3 residues beyond the end of the read and is filled in from the germline J gene. V gene TRBV7-8 combines with J gene TRBJ1-2; 8 bases match TRBD1. The junction had 5 bases not matched to a gene; V was cut back by 4 bases and J by 4 bases. CDR3 length equals 14 residues. Germline CDR1 and CDR2: SGHVS and FQNEAQ. CDR3 loop: CASSYAGQAYGYTF. The covered CDR3 bases are TGTGCCAGCAGCTATGCGGGACAGGCCTATGGC.

The CDR3 here is CASSSLAAGGNTGELFF. Incomplete CDR3 DNA: TGTGCCAGCAGCTCCTTGGCTGCGGGGGGGAACACCGGGGAG. The rearrangement links TRBV7-6 to TRBJ2-2, with 8 nucleotides matching TRBD2. Read data end 3 residues before the CDR3 end; the end is taken from the germline J gene. The CDR3 runs 17 residues. Germline V gives CDR1 SGHVS, CDR2 FNYEAQ. V trimming: 4 bases; J trimming: 1 base; junction bases outside the gene matches: 8.

As concerns this clone: Sequencing ends 3 residues short of the CDR3 end; the germline J gene provides the rest. The chain joins TRBV5-1 to TRBJ1-4; 8 bases align to TRBD1. With V trimmed by 5 bases and J by 7 bases, 10 bases remained unmatched. This CDR3 has 15 amino acids. Per germline, CDR1 SGHRS and CDR2 YFSETQ. CDR3 protein: CASRLQTGTGEKLFF. CDR3 DNA (partial): TGCGCCAGCAGGTTACAAACCGGGACAGGTGAAAAA.

Concerning this clone itself: The CDR3 goes on 3 residues after the read ends, and that part is filled in from the germline J gene. The gene calls are TRBV29-1 and TRBJ1-3, with 7 bases lining up with TRBD1. The J segment lost 4 bases and the V segment lost 6 bases, leaving 3 bases of the junction unmatched. CDR1 SQVTM and CDR2 ANQGSEA come from the germline V gene. The CDR3 is made up of 12 amino acids. CDR3 in amino acids: CSVLTGGNTIYF. The DNA read from the CDR3 is TGCAGCGTATTGACAGGGGGAAACACC.

As regards this clone: The CDR3 extends 3 residues past the end of the read, so its final part is completed from the germline J gene. The rearrangement links TRBV20-1 to TRBJ2-5; 9 positions match TRBD2. Germline assignment: CDR1 DFQATT and CDR2 SNEGSKA (reference sequence). The CDR3 runs 19 residues. V shed 1 base and J 5 bases; nucleotides not matched to a gene: 20. CDR3 bases read: TGCAGTGCTAGAGTAGGCGCGACTAGCGGTAACCTCCGTGGGGAGACC. It encodes CSARVGATSGNLRGET. The complete CDR3 protein is CSARVGATSGNLRGETQYF.

Regarding this clone: The CDR3 extends 3 residues past the end of the read, so its final part is completed from the germline J gene. J is TRBJ1-2 and V is TRBV6-4; TRBD1 matches 9 bases. Germline V CDR1 and CDR2: MRHNA, SNTAGT. This CDR3 is built from 14 residues. CDR3 DNA, as far as it was read: TGTGCCAGCAGTGAGGGACAGGGTAGTCAGACC. Its translation is CASSEGQGSQT. The full-length CDR3 reads as CASSEGQGSQTYTF.